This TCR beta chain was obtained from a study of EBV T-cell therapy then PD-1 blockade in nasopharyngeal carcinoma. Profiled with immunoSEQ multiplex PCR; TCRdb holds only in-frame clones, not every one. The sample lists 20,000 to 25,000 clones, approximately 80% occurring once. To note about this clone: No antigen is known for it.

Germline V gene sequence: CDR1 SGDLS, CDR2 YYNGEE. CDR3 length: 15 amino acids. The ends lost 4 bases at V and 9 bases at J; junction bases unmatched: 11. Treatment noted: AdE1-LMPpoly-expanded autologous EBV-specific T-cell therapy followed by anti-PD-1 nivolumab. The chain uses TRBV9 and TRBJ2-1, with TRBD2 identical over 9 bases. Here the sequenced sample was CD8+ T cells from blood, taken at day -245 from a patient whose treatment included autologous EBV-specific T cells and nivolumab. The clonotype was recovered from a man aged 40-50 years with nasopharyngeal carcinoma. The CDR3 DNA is TGTGCCAGCAGCCCTACCGCGGGGGGGCCGGTTGAGCAGTTCTTC. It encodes CASSPTAGGPVEQFF.